The entry that follows covers one TCR beta chain sequence. This sample is part of a study of blood T cell repertoires in COVID-19. Study summary: Samples representing acute and convalescent COVID-19 were sourced from the United States, Italy and Spain. T cells, B-cell-depleted T cells, or PBMCs provided the cDNA or gDNA that served as material.

Per the original data handling: By means of reference gene primer amplification, nucleated cell counts were estimated. Sequenced by immunoSEQ multiplex PCR; TCRdb stores in-frame clones only, minus some. From that table come the V and J calls and clone size; the DNA was used to work out D and trimming. The sample lists 65,000 to 90,000 clones, 88% occurring once. Looked up from germline, CDR1 is SGHRS and CDR2 is YFSETQ. This CDR3 has 15 amino acids. V gave up 6 bases and J gave up 4 bases; unmatched junction bases: 9. This TCR came from a human donor in a cohort sampled during active COVID-19. The sample taken for sequencing was peripheral blood. The V gene is TRBV5-1, the J gene TRBJ1-5; 8 bases map to TRBD1. The CDR3 DNA reads as TGCGCCAGCAAGGAAGAGACAGGGGCTAATCAGCCCCAGCATTTT. This encodes CASKEETGANQPQHF.